This TCR beta chain was retrieved from a study of CD8 T cells in ankylosing spondylitis. General study points: In ankylosing spondylitis patients, matched synovial fluid reportedly showed significant enrichment of disease-linked clones.

As for this clonotype: As yet, its antigen is unknown.

Germline V gives CDR1 MNHEY, CDR2 SVGAGI. V was trimmed by 2 bases and J by 5 bases, leaving 12 bases between them. This CDR3 spans 14 amino acids. Libraries of TCR beta came from quantitative 5'-RACE with molecular barcodes. TCRdb re-called the 5' RACE reads with MiXCR, one entry per CDR3 protein. The sample consists of around 160,000 distinct CDR3 sequences, 11% of them appearing once. The sequence came from a male donor with ankylosing spondylitis or in good health (not recorded which). V and J are TRBV6-5 and TRBJ2-5; possible D gene TRBD1, 6 bases. The sequenced sample consisted of blood, either unsorted or a sorted T cell fraction (not recorded which). CDR3 coding DNA: TGTGCCAGCAGTTACGGGGGCTCGCTGGAGACCCAGTACTTC. It translates to CASSYGGSLETQYF.